The clone carrying this T cell receptor (beta chain) was seen a single time. Produced via immunoSEQ multiplex PCR; TCRdb's table is partial and in-frame only. The sample has 65,000 to 90,000 clones, approximately 86% seen once. The data were obtained in a study of technical replicates of blood from a few donors. This CDR3 is built from 13 residues. Looked up from germline, CDR1 is SGHDT and CDR2 is YYEEEE. With 4 bases clipped from V and 3 bases from J, the junction kept 4 bases outside the gene matches. The sample taken for sequencing was PBMCs. The J gene is TRBJ2-7, the V gene TRBV5-6; 7 bases line up with TRBD2. The clonotype comes from a human donor in good health. Some clones in this sample may be carry-over from other donors' samples. The CDR3 sequence: CASSPRGSYEQYF. CDR3 coding DNA: TGTGCCAGCAGCCCCCGCGGGAGCTACGAGCAGTACTTC. Full variable domain (missing parts from reference TRBV5-6 and TRBJ2-7): DAGVTQSPTHLIKTRGQQVTLRCSPKSGHDTVSWYQQALGQGPQFIFQYYEEEERQRGNFPDRFSGHQFPNYSSELNVNALLLGDSALYLCASSPRGSYEQYFGPGTRLTVT.